The rows below give T cell receptor beta chains drawn from one sample of a study of CD8+CD57+ T cells in acquired aplastic anemia. MiXCR was run by TCRdb on the reads, yielding one entry per CDR3 protein. This sample yields some 150,000 distinct CDR3 sequences, of which 35% to 50% are seen a single time; 8% to 9.5% belongs to the top ten. The sample taken for sequencing was sorted CD4+, CD8+, or CD8+CD57+ T cells (not recorded which) from PBMCs. These receptor sequences come from a human donor in good health, serving as a control. Each CDR3 is given without its conserved first and last residue.

V,J,CDR3
TRBV29-1,TRBJ2-3,SVGTSTDTQY
TRBV24-1,TRBJ2-7,ATSDTTSGVEQY
TRBV19,TRBJ1-3,ASSTTGTGTGNTIY
TRBV12-3/TRBV12-4,TRBJ1-2,ASTKYDRAYCGYT
TRBV12-3/TRBV12-4,TRBJ1-6,ASSLKGGNSPLH
TRBV6-1,TRBJ1-1,ASSQGKNPEAF
TRBV7-8,TRBJ2-7,ASSRLATYEQY
TRBV27,TRBJ1-5,ASSYGSASNQPQH
TRBV28,TRBJ1-2,ASSLQSGGNYGYT
TRBV12-5,TRBJ1-1,ASGLVRDGQASPGYTEAF
TRBV20-1,TRBJ2-3,SAGTTRGPDTQY
TRBV9,TRBJ1-2,ASSVAGWDGYT
TRBV7-9,TRBJ1-4,ASSWEGNEKLF
TRBV19,TRBJ1-3,ASSTTPPSGNTIY
TRBV7-8,TRBJ2-3,ASSSPNTQY
TRBV29-1,TRBJ2-1,SVGTGSSEQF
TRBV5-4,TRBJ2-2,ASSLAMGPTNTGELF
TRBV19,TRBJ1-5,ASSMRRENQPQH
TRBV10-3,TRBJ1-5,AIGQDSNQPQH
TRBV10-2,TRBJ1-3,ASSESSGGSGNTIY
TRBV11-2,TRBJ1-3,ASSPGGVPLLNTIY
TRBV7-2,TRBJ1-6,ASSLEGGVRSPLH
TRBV20-1,TRBJ2-6,SARNPGGGTGANVLT
TRBV7-2,TRBJ1-2,ASSSYLDGYT
TRBV7-9,TRBJ1-1,ASSFGGNTEAF
TRBV19,TRBJ1-5,ASTTATNQPQH
TRBV7-6,TRBJ1-5,ASSEQGISNQPQH
TRBV20-1,TRBJ2-7,SARKGQGNYEQY
TRBV12-3/TRBV12-4,TRBJ2-1,ASSVSGSSYNEQF
TRBV9,TRBJ1-1,ASSVDGWNTEAF
TRBV2,TRBJ2-5,ASSEAGTGVVTQY
TRBV4-2,TRBJ2-7,ASSPPRRPKTAYEQY
TRBV10-2,TRBJ1-6,AGSTQGGNSPLH
TRBV15,TRBJ2-3,ATSRDKGASSPDTQY
TRBV6-1,TRBJ2-5,ASSENPPGTRVGTQY
TRBV19,TRBJ1-2,ASTRTGDNYGHT
TRBV19,TRBJ2-2,ASSISAGELF
TRBV2,TRBJ2-7,ASSPYQY
TRBV20-1,TRBJ2-7,SARDVVSYEQY
TRBV6-2/TRBV6-3,TRBJ1-1,ASSYGRQSRRRAEAF